The clone carrying this T cell receptor beta chain was counted a single time. What it recognizes is unknown. Here immunoSEQ multiplex PCR was the method, and the copy in TCRdb shows in-frame clones only, minus some. Among about 47,000 clones listed, approximately 88% were seen once. This specimen belongs to a study of OX40 agonist ivuxolimab in advanced cancers. Study overall: As their treatment, patients were administered ivuxolimab, an agonistic anti-OX40 (CD134) antibody.

Study observations and caveats: At doses 0.1 to 3.0 mg/kg, CD4+ and CD8+ clones expanded.

The junction had 10 bases not matched to a gene; V was cut back by 1 base and J by 3 bases. This CDR3 is built from 17 residues. The germline CDR1 and CDR2 sequences are SGHTA and FQGTGA. The sequencing here drew on CD4+ or CD8+ T cells sorted from blood, taken in a trial of the OX40 agonist ivuxolimab. This receptor was obtained from an adult with an advanced solid tumor such as melanoma, head and neck, liver or kidney cancer. This sequence joins TRBV7-3 and TRBJ2-3; 7 nucleotides agree with TRBD2. CDR3 sequence reads: CASSLKGGGRVTDTQYF. DNA for the CDR3: TGTGCCAGCAGCTTAAAGGGTGGCGGGAGAGTGACAGATACGCAGTATTTT.